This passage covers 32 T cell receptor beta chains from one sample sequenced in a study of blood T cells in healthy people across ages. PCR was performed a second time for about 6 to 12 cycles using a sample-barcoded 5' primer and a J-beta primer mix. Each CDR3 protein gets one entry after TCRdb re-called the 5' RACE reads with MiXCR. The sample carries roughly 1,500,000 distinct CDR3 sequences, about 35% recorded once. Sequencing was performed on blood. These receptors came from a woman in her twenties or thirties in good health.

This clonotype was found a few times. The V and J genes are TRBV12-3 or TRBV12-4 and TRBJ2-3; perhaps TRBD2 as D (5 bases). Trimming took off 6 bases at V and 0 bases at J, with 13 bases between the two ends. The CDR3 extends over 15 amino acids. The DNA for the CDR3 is TGTGCCAGCAGCGTACGGGGAGCTAGCACAGATACGCAGTATTTT. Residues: CASSVRGASTDTQYF.

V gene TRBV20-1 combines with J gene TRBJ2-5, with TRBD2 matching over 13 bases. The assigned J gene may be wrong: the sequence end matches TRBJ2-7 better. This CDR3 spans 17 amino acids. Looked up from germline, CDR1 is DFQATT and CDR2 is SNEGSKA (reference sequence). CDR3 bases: TGCAGTGCCCGCCCCGGACTAGCGGGAGTTAAGGGGTACGAGCAGTACTTC. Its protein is CSARPGLAGVKGYEQYF.

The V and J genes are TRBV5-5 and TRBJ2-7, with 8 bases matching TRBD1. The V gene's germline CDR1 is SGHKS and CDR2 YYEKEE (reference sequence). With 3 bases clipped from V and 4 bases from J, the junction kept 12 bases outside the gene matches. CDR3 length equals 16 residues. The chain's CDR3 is CASSSRRTGSFYEQYF. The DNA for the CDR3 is TGTGCCAGCAGCTCCCGACGGACAGGGAGCTTTTACGAGCAGTACTTC.

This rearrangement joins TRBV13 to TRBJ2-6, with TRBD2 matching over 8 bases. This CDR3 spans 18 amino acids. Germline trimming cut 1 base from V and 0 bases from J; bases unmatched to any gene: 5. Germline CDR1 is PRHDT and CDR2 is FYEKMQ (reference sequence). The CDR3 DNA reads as TGTGCCAGCAGCTTAGTTGGCGGGAGGCGCTCTGGGGCCAACGTCCTGACTTTC. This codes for CASSLVGGRRSGANVLTF.

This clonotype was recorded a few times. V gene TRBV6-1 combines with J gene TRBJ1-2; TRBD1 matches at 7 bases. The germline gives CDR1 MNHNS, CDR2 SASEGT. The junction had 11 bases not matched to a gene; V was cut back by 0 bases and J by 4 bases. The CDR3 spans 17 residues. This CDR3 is CASSEARMDRISYGYTF. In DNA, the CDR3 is TGTGCCAGCAGTGAAGCACGGATGGACAGGATTAGCTATGGCTACACCTTC.

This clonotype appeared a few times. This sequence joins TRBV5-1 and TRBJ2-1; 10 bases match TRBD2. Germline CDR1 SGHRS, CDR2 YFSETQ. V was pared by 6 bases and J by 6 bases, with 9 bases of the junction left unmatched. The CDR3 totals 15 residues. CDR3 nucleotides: TGCGCCAGCAACTACGGGACTAGCGTTTCCAATGAGCAGTTCTTC. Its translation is CASNYGTSVSNEQFF.

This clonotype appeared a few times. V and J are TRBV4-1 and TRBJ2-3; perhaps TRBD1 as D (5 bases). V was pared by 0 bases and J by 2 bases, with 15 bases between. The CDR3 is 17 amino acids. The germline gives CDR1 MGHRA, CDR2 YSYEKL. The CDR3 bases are TGCGCCAGCAGCCAAGATCTTTATTCGACAGTCACAGATACGCAGTATTTT. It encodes CASSQDLYSTVTDTQYF.

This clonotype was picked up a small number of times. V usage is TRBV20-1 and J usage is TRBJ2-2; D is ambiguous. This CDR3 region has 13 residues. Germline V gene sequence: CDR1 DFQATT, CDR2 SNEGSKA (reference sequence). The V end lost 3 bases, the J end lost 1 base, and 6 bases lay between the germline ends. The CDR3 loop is CSARRQNTGELFF. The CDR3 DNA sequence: TGCAGTGCTAGGAGGCAGAACACCGGGGAGCTGTTTTTT.

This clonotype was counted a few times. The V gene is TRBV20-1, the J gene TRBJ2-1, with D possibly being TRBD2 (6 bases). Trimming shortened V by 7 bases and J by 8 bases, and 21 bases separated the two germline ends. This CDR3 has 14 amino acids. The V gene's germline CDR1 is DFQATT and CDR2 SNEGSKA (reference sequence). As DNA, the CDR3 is TGCAGTGTGGTAGCGGAGATAGGTAACTATGAGCAGTTCTTC. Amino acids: CSVVAEIGNYEQFF.

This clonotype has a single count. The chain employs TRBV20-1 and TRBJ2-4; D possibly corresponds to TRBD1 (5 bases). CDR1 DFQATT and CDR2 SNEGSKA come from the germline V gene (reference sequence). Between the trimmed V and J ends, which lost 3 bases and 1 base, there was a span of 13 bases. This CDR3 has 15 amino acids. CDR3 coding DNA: TGCAGTGCTAGTGGCTTTGGGGCCGCCAAAAACATTCAGTACTTC. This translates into CSASGFGAAKNIQYF.

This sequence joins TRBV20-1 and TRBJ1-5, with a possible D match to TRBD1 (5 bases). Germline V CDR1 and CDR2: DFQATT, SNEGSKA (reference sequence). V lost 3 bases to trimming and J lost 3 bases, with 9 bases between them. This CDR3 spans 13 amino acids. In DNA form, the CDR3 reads TGCAGTGCTAGCGCGGACAACAATCAGCCCCAGCATTTT. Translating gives CSASADNNQPQHF.

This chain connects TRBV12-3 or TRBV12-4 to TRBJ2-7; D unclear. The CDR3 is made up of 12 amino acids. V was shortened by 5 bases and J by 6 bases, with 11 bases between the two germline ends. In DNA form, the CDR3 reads TGTGCCAGCAGTCTTACTTTGTCCGAGCAGTACTTC. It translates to CASSLTLSEQYF.

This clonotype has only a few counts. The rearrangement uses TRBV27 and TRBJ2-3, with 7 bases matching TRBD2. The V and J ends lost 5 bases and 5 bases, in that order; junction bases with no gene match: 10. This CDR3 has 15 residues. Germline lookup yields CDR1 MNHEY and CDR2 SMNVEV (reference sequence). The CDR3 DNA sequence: TGTGCCAGCAGTCTAACGGGAGGTGTTCTAGATACGCAGTATTTT. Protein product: CASSLTGGVLDTQYF.

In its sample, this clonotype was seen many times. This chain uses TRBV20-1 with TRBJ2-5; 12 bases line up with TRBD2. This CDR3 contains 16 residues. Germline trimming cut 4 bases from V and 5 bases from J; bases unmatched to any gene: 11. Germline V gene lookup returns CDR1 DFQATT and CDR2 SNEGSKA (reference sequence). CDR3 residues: CSAIGQQGTSGETQYF. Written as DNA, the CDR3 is TGCAGTGCTATCGGCCAGCAAGGGACTAGCGGGGAGACCCAGTACTTC.

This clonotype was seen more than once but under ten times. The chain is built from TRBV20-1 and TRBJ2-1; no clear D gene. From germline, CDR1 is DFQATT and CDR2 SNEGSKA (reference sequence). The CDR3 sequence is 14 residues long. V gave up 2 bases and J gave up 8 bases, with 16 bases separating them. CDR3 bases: TGCAGTGCTAGAAGTGAGGCTAGTTTCCATGAGCAGTTCTTC. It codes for CSARSEASFHEQFF.

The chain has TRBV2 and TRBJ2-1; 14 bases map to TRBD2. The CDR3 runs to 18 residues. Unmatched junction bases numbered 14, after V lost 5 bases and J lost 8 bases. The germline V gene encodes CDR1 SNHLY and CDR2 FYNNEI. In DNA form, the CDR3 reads TGTGCCAGCAGTTTGACTAGCGGGGGGGCCGATCTCTCCGATGAGCAGTTCTTC. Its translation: CASSLTSGGADLSDEQFF.

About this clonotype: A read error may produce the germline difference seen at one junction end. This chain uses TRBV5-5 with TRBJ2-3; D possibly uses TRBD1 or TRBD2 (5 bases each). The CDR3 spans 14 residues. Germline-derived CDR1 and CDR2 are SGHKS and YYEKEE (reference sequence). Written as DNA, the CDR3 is TGTGCCGGCAGCTCGAAAGTGGGGGTAGATACGCAGTATTTT. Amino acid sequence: CAGSSKVGVDTQYF. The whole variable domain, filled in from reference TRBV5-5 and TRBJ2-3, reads DAGVTQSPTHLIKTRGQQVTLRCSPISGHKSVSWYQQVLGQGPQFIFQYYEKEERGRGNFPDRFSARQFPNYSSELNVNALLLGDSALYLCAGSSKVGVDTQYFGPGTRLTVL.

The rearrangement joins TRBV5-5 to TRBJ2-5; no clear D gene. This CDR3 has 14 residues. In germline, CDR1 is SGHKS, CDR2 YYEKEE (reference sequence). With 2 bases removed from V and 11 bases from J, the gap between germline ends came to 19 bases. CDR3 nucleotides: TGTGCCAGCAGCTTCGGCCAGTCGAACAATGAGCAGTACTTC. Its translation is CASSFGQSNNEQYF.

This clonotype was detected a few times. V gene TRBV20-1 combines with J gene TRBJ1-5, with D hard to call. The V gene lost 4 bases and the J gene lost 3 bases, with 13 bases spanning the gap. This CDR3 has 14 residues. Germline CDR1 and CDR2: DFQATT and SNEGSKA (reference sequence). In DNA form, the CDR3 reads TGCAGTGCTAAGAGAGGAGGCGACAATCAGCCCCAGCATTTT. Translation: CSAKRGGDNQPQHF.

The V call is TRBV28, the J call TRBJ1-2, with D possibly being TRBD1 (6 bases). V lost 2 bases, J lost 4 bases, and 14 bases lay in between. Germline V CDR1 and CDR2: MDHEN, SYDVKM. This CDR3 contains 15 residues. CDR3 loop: CASSLRTQGGYGYTF. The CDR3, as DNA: TGTGCCAGCAGTTTACGCACCCAAGGGGGCTATGGCTACACCTTC.

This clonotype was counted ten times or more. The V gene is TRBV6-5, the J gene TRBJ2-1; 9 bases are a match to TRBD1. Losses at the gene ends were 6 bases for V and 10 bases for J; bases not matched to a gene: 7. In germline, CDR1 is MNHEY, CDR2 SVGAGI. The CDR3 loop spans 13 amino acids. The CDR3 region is CASSEGQGNEQFF. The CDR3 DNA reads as TGTGCCAGCAGCGAAGGACAGGGGAACGAGCAGTTCTTC.

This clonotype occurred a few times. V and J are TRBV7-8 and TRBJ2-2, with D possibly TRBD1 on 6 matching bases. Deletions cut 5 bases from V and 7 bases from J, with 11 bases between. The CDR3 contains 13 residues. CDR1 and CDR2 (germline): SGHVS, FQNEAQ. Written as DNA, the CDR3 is TGTGCCAGCAGCCCTGGGACATTCGGGGAGCTGTTTTTT. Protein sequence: CASSPGTFGELFF.

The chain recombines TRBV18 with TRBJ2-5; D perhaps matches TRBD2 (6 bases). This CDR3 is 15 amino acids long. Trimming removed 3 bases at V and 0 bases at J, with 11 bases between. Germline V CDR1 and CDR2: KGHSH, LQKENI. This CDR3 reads CASSPPGRHQETQYF. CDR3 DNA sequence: TGTGCCAGCTCACCCCCGGGGAGGCACCAAGAGACCCAGTACTTC.

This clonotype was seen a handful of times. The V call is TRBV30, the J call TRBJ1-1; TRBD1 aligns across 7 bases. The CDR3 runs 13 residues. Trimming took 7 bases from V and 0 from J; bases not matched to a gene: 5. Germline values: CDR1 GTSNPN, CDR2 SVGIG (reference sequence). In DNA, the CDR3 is TGTGCCTCCGGGACAGTTCTGAACACTGAAGCTTTCTTT. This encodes CASGTVLNTEAFF.

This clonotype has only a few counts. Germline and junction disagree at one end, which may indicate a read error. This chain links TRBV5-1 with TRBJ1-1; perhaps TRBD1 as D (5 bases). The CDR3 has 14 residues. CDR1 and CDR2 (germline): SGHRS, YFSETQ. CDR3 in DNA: TGTGCCAGCAGCGTATCTGGGGGGAACACTGAAGCTTTCTTT. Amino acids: CASSVSGGNTEAFF.

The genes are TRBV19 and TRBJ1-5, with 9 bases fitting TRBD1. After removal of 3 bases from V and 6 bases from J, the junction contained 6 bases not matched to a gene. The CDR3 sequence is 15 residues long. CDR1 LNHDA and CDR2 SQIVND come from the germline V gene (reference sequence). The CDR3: CASSILQGAIQPQHF. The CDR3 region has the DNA TGTGCCAGTAGTATCCTACAGGGGGCTATTCAGCCCCAGCATTTT.

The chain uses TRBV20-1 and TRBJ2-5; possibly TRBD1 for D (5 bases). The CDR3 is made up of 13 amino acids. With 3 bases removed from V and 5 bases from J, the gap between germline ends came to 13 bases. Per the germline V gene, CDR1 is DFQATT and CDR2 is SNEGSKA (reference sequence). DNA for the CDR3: TGCAGTGCTAGTCCGGCCAGGGTGGAGACCCAGTACTTC. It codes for CSASPARVETQYF.

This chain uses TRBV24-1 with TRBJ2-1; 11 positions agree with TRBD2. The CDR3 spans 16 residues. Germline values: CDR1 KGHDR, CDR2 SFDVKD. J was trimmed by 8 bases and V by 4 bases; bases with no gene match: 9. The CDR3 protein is CATSDPLAGANDEQFF. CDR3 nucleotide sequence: TGTGCCACCAGTGACCCACTAGCGGGAGCGAATGATGAGCAGTTCTTC.

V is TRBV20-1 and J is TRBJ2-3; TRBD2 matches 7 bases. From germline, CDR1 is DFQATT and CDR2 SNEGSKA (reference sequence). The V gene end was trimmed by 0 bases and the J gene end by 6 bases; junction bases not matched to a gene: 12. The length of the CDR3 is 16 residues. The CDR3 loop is CSARDSQREVMDTQYF. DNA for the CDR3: TGCAGTGCTAGAGACTCGCAGCGGGAAGTTATGGATACGCAGTATTTT.

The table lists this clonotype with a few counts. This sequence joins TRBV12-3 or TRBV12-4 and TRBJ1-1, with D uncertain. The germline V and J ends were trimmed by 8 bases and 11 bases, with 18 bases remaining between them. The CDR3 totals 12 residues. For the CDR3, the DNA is TGTGCCAGCGGGTCGAGATGGGATTCTGCTTTCTTT. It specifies CASGSRWDSAFF.

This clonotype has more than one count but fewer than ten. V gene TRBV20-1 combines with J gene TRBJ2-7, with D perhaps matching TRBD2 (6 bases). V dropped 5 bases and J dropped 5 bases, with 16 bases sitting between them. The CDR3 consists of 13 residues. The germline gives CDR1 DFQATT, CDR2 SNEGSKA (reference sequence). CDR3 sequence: CSAPGGTINEQYF. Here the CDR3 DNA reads TGCAGTGCTCCCGGGGGAACGATCAACGAGCAGTACTTC.

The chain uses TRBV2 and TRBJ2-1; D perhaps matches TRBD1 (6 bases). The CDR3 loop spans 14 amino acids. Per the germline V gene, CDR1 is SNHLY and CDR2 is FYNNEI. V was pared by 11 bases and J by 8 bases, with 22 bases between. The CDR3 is CASRGSLSLHEQFF. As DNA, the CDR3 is TGTGCCTCTAGGGGGTCGCTGTCCCTACATGAGCAGTTCTTC.